The present T cell receptor beta chain was sequenced within a study of cytomegalovirus exposure and HLA in healthy donors. General study results and limits: TCR beta V segments were, for the most part, productive about 87% or about 30% of the time in an earlier analysis. One variant, a missense change in DCLRE1C, was linked in a later analysis to TCR beta V- and J-gene trimming. For cytomegalovirus status, the classifier reportedly gave diagnoses with high specificity and sensitivity.

Turning to this clone: Its antigen remains unidentified.

The PCR used 60 Vbeta and 13 Jbeta primers. How the authors handled the data: Among the unique TCR beta chains that a later analysis counted, about 86 million in all, 10 million to 13 million were shared. Generated by immunoSEQ multiplex PCR, the TCRdb table keeps only in-frame clones and is missing some. V, J and clone size reflect that table, while D and trimming were determined from the DNA. The sample records nearly 110,000 clones, roughly 80% being singletons. Sequenced input: PBMCs. This clonotype was sampled from a man aged 45-65 years in good health and CMV-seronegative.

The CDR3 is CASTSGRALNSPLHF. The CDR3 bases are TGTGCCAGTACCTCGGGCAGGGCCCTTAATTCACCCCTCCACTTT. The chain links TRBV19 to TRBJ1-6; D is possibly TRBD1 (5 bases). CDR3 length equals 15 residues. Trimming stripped 7 bases from V and 6 bases from J, with 16 bases between. From germline, CDR1 is LNHDA and CDR2 SQIVND (reference sequence). Using reference TRBV19 and TRBJ1-6 for the parts outside the CDR3, the full variable domain is DGGITQSPKYLFRKEGQNVTLSCEQNLNHDAMYWYRQDPGQGLRLIYYSQIVNDFQKGDIAEGYSVSREKKESFPLTVTSAQKNPTAFYLCASTSGRALNSPLHFGNGTRLTVT.